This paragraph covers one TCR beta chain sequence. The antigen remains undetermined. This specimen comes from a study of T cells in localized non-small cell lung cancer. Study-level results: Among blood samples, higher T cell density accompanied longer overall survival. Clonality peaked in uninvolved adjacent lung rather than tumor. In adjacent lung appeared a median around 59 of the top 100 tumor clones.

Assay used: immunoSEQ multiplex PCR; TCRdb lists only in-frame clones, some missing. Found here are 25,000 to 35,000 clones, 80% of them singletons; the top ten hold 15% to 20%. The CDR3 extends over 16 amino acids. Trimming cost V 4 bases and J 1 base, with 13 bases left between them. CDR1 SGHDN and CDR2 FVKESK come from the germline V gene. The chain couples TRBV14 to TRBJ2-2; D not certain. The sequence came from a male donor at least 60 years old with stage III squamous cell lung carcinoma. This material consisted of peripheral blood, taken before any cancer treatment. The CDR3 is CASSPLYTMNTGELFF. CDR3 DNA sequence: TGTGCCAGCAGCCCCCTTTACACGATGAACACCGGGGAGCTGTTTTTT. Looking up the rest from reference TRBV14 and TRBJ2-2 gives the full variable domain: EAGVTQFPSHSVIEKGQTVTLRCDPISGHDNLYWYRRVMGKEIKFLLHFVKESKQDESGMPNNRFLAERTGGTYSTLKVQPAELEDSGVYFCASSPLYTMNTGELFFGEGSRLTVL.